Following are 5 T cell receptor beta chains from one sample sequenced in a study of breast tumors, draining lymph nodes, adjacent tissues. TCRdb passed the multiplex PCR reads through MiXCR, listing each CDR3 protein once. The sample records about 300,000 distinct CDR3 sequences, over 30% being singletons. Breast cancer patients provided tissue from their axillary draining lymph nodes. What was sequenced was axillary lymph node tissue. The receptors stem from a female donor with breast cancer. Some clones in this sample may be carry-over from other donors' samples.

This clonotype was seen at least ten times. The chain joins TRBV12-3 or TRBV12-4 to TRBJ2-7, with 9 bases identical to TRBD1. The CDR3 contains 16 residues. Trimming cost V 6 bases and J 2 bases; bases outside gene matches: 11. This CDR3 reads CASSVGQGRATYEQYF. For the CDR3, the DNA is TGTGCCAGCAGCGTCGGACAGGGGAGGGCCACCTACGAGCAGTACTTC.

This clonotype has ten or more counts. The chain is built from TRBV6-6 and TRBJ1-2; 12 positions match TRBD1. J lost 7 bases, V lost 6 bases, and 6 bases had no gene match. This CDR3 has 14 amino acids. The germline V gene encodes CDR1 MNHNY and CDR2 SVGAGI (reference sequence). The CDR3 DNA reads as TGTGCCAGCAGGGGACAGGGGGCGCCTGTTGGCTACACCTTC. The encoded protein is CASRGQGAPVGYTF.

The gene calls are TRBV5-1 and TRBJ2-1, with D possibly matching TRBD2 (7 bases). Germline CDR1 reads SGHRS; CDR2 reads YFSETQ. The CDR3 consists of 15 residues. V was trimmed by 3 bases and J by 9 bases, leaving 19 bases between them. The CDR3 DNA sequence: TGCGCCAGCAGCTGGGGGGGGGGCGCGAACAGTGAGCAGTTCTTC. It is translated as CASSWGGGANSEQFF.

This clonotype has ten or more counts. V and J are TRBV5-1 and TRBJ2-2; 8 bases line up with TRBD2. With V trimmed by 1 base and J by 5 bases, 4 bases remained unmatched. The CDR3 has 15 residues. The germline CDR1 and CDR2 sequences are SGHRS and YFSETQ. This chain's CDR3 is CASSLSGLGTGELFF. The CDR3 DNA sequence: TGCGCCAGCAGCTTGTCGGGACTAGGTACCGGGGAGCTGTTTTTT.

This clonotype was recorded many times. V is TRBV5-1 and J is TRBJ2-1; 8 nucleotides line up with TRBD2. The germline CDR1 and CDR2 sequences are SGHRS and YFSETQ. The CDR3 is 14 amino acids. V shed 0 bases, J shed 5 bases, and the junction held 1 base outside the gene matches. The CDR3 DNA sequence: TGCGCCAGCAGCTTGGAACTAGCGGACAATGAGCAGTTCTTC. It is translated as CASSLELADNEQFF. The whole variable domain, remainder taken from reference TRBV5-1 and TRBJ2-1, is KAGVTQTPRYLIKTRGQQVTLSCSPISGHRSVSWYQQTPGQGLQFLFEYFSETQRNKGNFPGRFSGRQFSNSRSEMNVSTLELGDSALYLCASSLELADNEQFFGPGTRLTVL.